This TCR beta chain was recorded in a study of blood T cells in healthy people across ages. Ten or more counts support this clonotype. V gave up 3 bases and J gave up 8 bases, with 14 bases separating them. The CDR3 length is 13 residues. Looked up from germline, CDR1 is SGHRS and CDR2 is YFSETQ. It was with a sample-barcoded 5' primer and a J-beta primer mix that a second PCR of roughly 6 to 12 cycles was run. MiXCR was run by TCRdb on the 5' RACE reads, yielding one entry per CDR3 protein. The sample holds some 700,000 distinct CDR3 sequences, about 20% seen once. The receptor was derived from a man aged 65-85 years in good health. The chain recombines TRBV5-1 with TRBJ1-1; D possibly corresponds to TRBD1 (6 bases). Material: blood. CDR3: CASSSMTRGEAFF. The DNA of the CDR3 is TGCGCCAGCAGCTCGATGACCAGGGGCGAAGCTTTCTTT.